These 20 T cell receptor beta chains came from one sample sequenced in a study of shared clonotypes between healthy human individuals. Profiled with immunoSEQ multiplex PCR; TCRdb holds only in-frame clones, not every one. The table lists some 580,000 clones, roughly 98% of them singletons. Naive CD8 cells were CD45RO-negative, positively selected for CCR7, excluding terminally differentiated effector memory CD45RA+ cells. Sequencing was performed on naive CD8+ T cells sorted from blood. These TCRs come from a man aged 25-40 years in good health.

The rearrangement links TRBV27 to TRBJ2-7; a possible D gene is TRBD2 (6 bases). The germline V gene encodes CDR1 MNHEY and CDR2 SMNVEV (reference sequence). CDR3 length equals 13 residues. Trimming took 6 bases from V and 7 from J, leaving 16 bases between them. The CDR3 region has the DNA TGTGCCAGCAGCCTGCCGGGAGCGCGTGAGCAGTACTTC. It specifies CASSLPGAREQYF.

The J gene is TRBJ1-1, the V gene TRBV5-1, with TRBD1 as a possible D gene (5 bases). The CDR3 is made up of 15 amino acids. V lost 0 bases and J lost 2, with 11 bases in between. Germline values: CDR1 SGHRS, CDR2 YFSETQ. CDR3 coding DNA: TGCGCCAGCAGCTTGGAGGGTAGGGGAAACACTGAAGCTTTCTTT. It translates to CASSLEGRGNTEAFF.

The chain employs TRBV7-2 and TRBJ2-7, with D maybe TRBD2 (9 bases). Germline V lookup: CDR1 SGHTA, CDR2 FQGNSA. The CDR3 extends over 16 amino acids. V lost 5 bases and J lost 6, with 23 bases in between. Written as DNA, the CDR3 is TGTGCCAGCAGCCGGACAGGGCTAAGCGGGAGGTTCGAGCAGTACTTC. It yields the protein CASSRTGLSGRFEQYF.

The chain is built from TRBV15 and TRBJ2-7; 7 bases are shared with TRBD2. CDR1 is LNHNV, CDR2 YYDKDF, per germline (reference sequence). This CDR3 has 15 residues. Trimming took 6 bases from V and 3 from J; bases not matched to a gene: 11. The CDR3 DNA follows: TGTGCCACCAGTGGCGGGAGCGCCCCCCTCTACGAGCAGTACTTC. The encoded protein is CATSGGSAPLYEQYF.

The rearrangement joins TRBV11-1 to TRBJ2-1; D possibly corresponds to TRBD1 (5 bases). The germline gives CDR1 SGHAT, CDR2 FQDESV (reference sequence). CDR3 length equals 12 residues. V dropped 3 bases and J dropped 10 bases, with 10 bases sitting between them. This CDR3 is CASSFEGAEQFF. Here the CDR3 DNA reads TGTGCCAGCAGCTTTGAAGGGGCGGAGCAGTTCTTC.

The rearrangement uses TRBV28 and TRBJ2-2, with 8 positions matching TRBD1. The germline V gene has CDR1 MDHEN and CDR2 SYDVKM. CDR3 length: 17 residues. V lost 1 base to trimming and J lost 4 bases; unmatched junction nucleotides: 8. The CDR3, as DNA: TGTGCCAGCAGTTTATATGCCGGGACAGGTTTCACCGGGGAGCTGTTTTTT. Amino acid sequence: CASSLYAGTGFTGELFF.

The CDR3 region is CASSDGQGIYGYTF. In DNA, the CDR3 is TGTGCCAGCAGTGACGGACAGGGGATCTATGGCTACACCTTC. This rearrangement joins TRBV28 to TRBJ1-2; the match to TRBD1 covers 9 bases. The CDR3 has 14 amino acids. J gave up 4 bases and V 5 bases, and 5 bases lay outside the gene matches. The germline V gene encodes CDR1 MDHEN and CDR2 SYDVKM.

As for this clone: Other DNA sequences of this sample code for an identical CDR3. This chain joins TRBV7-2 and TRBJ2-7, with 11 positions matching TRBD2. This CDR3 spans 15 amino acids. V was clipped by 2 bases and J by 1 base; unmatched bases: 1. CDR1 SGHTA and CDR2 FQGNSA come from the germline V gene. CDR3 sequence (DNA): TGTGCCAGCAGCTTAAGGACTAGCGGGTCCTACGAGCAGTACTTC. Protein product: CASSLRTSGSYEQYF.

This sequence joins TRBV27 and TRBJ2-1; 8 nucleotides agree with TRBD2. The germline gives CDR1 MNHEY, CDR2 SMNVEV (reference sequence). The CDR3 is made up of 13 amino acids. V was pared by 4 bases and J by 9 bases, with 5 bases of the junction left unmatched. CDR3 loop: CASSSGTRAEQFF. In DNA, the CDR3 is TGTGCCAGCAGTTCGGGGACTAGGGCTGAGCAGTTCTTC.

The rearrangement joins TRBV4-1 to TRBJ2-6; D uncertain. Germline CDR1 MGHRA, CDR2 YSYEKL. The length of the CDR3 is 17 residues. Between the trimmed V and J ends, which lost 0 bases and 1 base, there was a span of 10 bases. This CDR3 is CASSQDRPGSGANVLTF. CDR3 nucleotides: TGCGCCAGCAGCCAAGATCGCCCTGGATCTGGGGCCAACGTCCTGACTTTC.

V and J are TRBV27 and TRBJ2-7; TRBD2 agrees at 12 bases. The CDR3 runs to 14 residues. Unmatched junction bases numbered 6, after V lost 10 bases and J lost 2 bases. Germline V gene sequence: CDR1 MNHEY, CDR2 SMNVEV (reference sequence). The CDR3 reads CATATSGRTYEQYF. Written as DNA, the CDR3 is TGTGCCACGGCAACTAGCGGGAGGACCTACGAGCAGTACTTC.

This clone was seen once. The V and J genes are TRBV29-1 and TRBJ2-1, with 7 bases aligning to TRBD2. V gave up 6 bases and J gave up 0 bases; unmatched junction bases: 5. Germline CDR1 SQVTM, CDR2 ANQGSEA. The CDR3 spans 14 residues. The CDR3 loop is CSVVTSVSYNEQFF. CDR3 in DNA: TGCAGCGTGGTAACTAGCGTCTCCTACAATGAGCAGTTCTTC.

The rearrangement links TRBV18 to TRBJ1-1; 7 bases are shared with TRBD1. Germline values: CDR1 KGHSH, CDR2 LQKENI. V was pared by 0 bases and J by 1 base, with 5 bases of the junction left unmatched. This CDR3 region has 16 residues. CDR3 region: CASSPPTTGPNTEAFF. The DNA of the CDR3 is TGTGCCAGCTCACCACCTACGACAGGGCCGAACACTGAAGCTTTCTTT.

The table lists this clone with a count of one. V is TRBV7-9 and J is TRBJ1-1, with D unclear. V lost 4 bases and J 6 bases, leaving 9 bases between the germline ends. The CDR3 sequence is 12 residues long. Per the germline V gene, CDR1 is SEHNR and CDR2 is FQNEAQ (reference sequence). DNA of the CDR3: TGTGCCAGCAGCTCTCCCCGTCCTGAAGCTTTCTTT. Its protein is CASSSPRPEAFF.

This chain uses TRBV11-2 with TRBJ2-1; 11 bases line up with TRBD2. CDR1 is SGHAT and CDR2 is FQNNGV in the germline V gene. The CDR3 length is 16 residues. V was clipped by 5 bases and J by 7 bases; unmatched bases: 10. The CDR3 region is CASSALSGRATNEQFF. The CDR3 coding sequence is TGTGCCAGCAGCGCCCTTAGCGGGAGGGCCACGAATGAGCAGTTCTTC. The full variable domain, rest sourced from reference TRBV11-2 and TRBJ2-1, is EAGVAQSPRYKIIEKRQSVAFWCNPISGHATLYWYQQILGQGPKLLIQFQNNGVVDDSQLPKDRFSAERLKGVDSTLKIQPAKLEDSAVYLCASSALSGRATNEQFFGPGTRLTVL.

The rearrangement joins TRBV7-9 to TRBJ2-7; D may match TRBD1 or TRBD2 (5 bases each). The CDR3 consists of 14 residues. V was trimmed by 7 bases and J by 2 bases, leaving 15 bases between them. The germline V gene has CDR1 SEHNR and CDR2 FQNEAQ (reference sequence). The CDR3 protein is CASNRGNRPYEQYF. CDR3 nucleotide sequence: TGTGCCAGCAACCGGGGCAACCGACCCTACGAGCAGTACTTC.

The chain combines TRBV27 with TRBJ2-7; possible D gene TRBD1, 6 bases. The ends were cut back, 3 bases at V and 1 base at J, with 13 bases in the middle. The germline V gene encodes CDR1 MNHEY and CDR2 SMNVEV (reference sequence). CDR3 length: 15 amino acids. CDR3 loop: CASSFATGRSYEQYF. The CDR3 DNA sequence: TGTGCCAGCAGTTTTGCCACAGGGCGATCCTACGAGCAGTACTTC.

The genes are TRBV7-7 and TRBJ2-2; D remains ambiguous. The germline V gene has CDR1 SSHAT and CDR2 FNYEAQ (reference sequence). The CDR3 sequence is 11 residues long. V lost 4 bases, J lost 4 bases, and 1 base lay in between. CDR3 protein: CASSSTGELFF. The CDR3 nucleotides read TGTGCCAGCAGCTCCACCGGGGAGCTGTTTTTT.

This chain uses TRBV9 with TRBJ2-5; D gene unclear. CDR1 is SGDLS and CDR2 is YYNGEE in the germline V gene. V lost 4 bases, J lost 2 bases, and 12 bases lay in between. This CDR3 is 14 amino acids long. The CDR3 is CASSPTVQQETQYF. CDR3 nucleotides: TGTGCCAGCAGCCCGACCGTACAGCAAGAGACCCAGTACTTC.

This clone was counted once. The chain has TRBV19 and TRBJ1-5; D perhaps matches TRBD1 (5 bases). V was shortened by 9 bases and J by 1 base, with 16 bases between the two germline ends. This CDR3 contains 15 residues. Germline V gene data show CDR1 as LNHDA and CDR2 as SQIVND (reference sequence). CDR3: CASNPARVSNQPQHF. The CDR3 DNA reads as TGTGCCAGCAATCCAGCCAGGGTGAGCAATCAGCCCCAGCATTTT.